This T cell receptor beta chain appears in the sequencing data of a study of T-cell memory formation after mild COVID-19. Broader study findings: Clones contracting over day 15 to 85 were CD4/CD8 balanced, with later expanders leaning CD4+. CD4+ contracting clones were found mainly in CM and EM, and CD8+ ones in EMRA.

The CDR3 runs 13 residues. CDR1 and CDR2 from the germline V gene are SGHTA and FQGNSA. Trimming removed 3 bases at V and 11 bases at J, with 16 bases between. For this clonotype: Its antigen is not known.

From the 5' RACE reads, TCRdb called clonotypes with MiXCR, one entry per CDR3 protein. The sample yields approximately 430,000 distinct CDR3 sequences, under 25% seen once. Specimen: PBMCs or a T cell subset sorted from them (not recorded which). This rearrangement joins TRBV7-2 to TRBJ1-1, with unresolved D. This clonotype was obtained from an adult woman who had mild COVID-19 (a few samples of this study predate the infection). Cell type and time point are not known. CDR3 bases: TGTGCCAGCAGCTTGAATAGGCGGAGTTATGCTTTCTTT. It encodes CASSLNRRSYAFF.